This TCR beta chain was sequenced during a study of blood T cell repertoires in COVID-19. As for the study in general: PBMCs, B-cell-depleted T cells, or T cells provided the cDNA or gDNA that made up the material.

Looked up from germline, CDR1 is LGHNA and CDR2 is YNFKEQ. The CDR3 is 15 residues long. V was shortened by 0 bases and J by 3 bases, with 12 bases between the two germline ends. Seattle's enrolled individuals joined amid active infection and were then monitored longitudinally. How the authors handled the data: Nucleated cell number was recorded as an estimate derived from reference gene primer amplification. Libraries were prepared by immunoSEQ multiplex PCR; TCRdb keeps only in-frame clonotypes and omits some of them. Clone size and the V and J calls come from that table; the DNA yielded D and trimming. The sample shows fewer than 200,000 clones, 79% of them seen only once.

This TCR derives from a woman aged 60-75 years with COVID-19, enrolled during active disease. The rearrangement joins TRBV4-2 to TRBJ2-7; D possibly corresponds to TRBD2 (5 bases). Sample: peripheral blood. The DNA of the CDR3 is TGTGCCAGCAGCCAAGATATAGAGGGATACTACGAGCAGTACTTC. This sequence encodes CASSQDIEGYYEQYF.